One sample yielded the 29 T cell receptor beta chains listed below, sequenced in a study of T cell responses to AZD1222 COVID-19 vaccine. TCRdb's copy holds only in-frame clones and misses some; the assay was immunoSEQ multiplex PCR. This sample has just under 80,000 clones, with roughly 90% found just once. Sequencing was performed on peripheral blood, taken 28 days after the second AZD1222 dose. These TCRs come from an adult who received the AZD1222 COVID-19 vaccine.

V is TRBV6-6 and J is TRBJ2-1; possible D gene TRBD1, 5 bases. Trimming cost V 0 bases and J 11 bases, with 14 bases left between them. The CDR3 spans 14 residues. The germline V gene encodes CDR1 MNHNY and CDR2 SVGAGI (reference sequence). The CDR3 DNA reads TGTGCCAGCAGTTACTCGCCGGACAACGGAAAGCAGTTCTTC. Amino acids: CASSYSPDNGKQFF.

In nucleotides, the CDR3 is TGCAGTGCTAGTCCCCTTGGACAGGGGGCGATCTATGGCTACACCTTC. Its translation is CSASPLGQGAIYGYTF. The chain links TRBV20-1 to TRBJ1-2, with TRBD1 matching 11 bases. CDR3 length equals 16 residues. The germline V gene has CDR1 DFQATT and CDR2 SNEGSKA (reference sequence). Unmatched junction bases numbered 10, after V lost 3 bases and J lost 4 bases.

The CDR3: CASSEPPQFNQPQHF. The CDR3 region has the DNA TGCGCCAGCAGTGAACCACCACAGTTTAATCAGCCCCAGCATTTT. The V and J genes are TRBV10-2 and TRBJ1-5; D is unclear. The CDR3 totals 15 residues. The V gene lost 3 bases and the J gene lost 4 bases, with 13 bases spanning the gap. Germline CDR1 reads WSHSY; CDR2 reads SAAADI.

This chain uses TRBV24-1 with TRBJ2-1, with D tentatively TRBD2 (6 bases). The CDR3 loop spans 15 amino acids. CDR1 and CDR2 from the germline V gene are KGHDR and SFDVKD. Trimming stripped 4 bases from V and 7 bases from J, with 16 bases between. CDR3 region: CATSDPTGTQNEQFF. The CDR3 DNA sequence: TGTGCCACCAGTGACCCAACCGGGACTCAAAATGAGCAGTTCTTC.

The rearrangement joins TRBV27 to TRBJ1-1; 8 nucleotides align to TRBD1. In germline, CDR1 is MNHEY, CDR2 SMNVEV (reference sequence). The J segment lost 3 bases and the V segment lost 7 bases, leaving 7 bases of the junction unmatched. CDR3 length: 14 residues. The CDR3 sequence: CASTKTGEYTEAFF. CDR3 DNA sequence: TGTGCCAGCACAAAGACAGGGGAGTACACTGAAGCTTTCTTT.

V and J are TRBV13 and TRBJ2-5, with 11 bases aligning to TRBD2. The CDR3 extends over 17 amino acids. Germline assignment: CDR1 PRHDT and CDR2 FYEKMQ (reference sequence). The J segment lost 1 base and the V segment lost 4 bases, leaving 8 bases of the junction unmatched. The CDR3 bases are TGTGCCAGCAGCTCCATCTTGACTAGCGGGGTCCAAGAGACCCAGTACTTC. Protein: CASSSILTSGVQETQYF.

The J gene is TRBJ1-2, the V gene TRBV12-3 or TRBV12-4, with a tentative D call TRBD1 (6 bases). V was trimmed by 6 bases and J by 6 bases, leaving 14 bases between them. The CDR3 has 13 residues. CDR3: CASRTGTKNGYTF. CDR3 DNA: TGTGCCAGCAGGACCGGGACAAAAAATGGCTACACCTTC.

The chain uses TRBV18 and TRBJ1-4; D is perhaps TRBD1 (5 bases). This CDR3 comprises 15 residues. The germline CDR1 and CDR2 sequences are KGHSH and LQKENI. The V end was cut by 3 bases, the J end by 8 bases, with 16 bases between. CDR3 DNA sequence: TGTGCCAGCTCACCCGGGACCCGAGGGAGAGAAAAACTGTTTTTT. Translating gives CASSPGTRGREKLFF.

This clone was counted once. The rearrangement links TRBV11-2 to TRBJ2-7, with D perhaps matching TRBD2 (7 bases). The CDR3 extends over 16 amino acids. Germline-derived CDR1 and CDR2 are SGHAT and FQNNGV. V was shortened by 0 bases and J by 4 bases, with 16 bases between the two germline ends. This chain's CDR3 is CASSLDFRGALYEQYF. CDR3 in DNA: TGTGCCAGCAGCTTAGATTTCCGGGGGGCATTATACGAGCAGTACTTC.

The chain has TRBV6-1 and TRBJ1-1, with a tentative D call TRBD1 (6 bases). Trimming left V 3 bases short and J 1 base short, with 12 bases between. The CDR3 is made up of 15 amino acids. Germline-derived CDR1 and CDR2 are MNHNS and SASEGT. CDR3 sequence (DNA): TGTGCCAGCAGTGAGAGACAGACAGGGAACACTGAAGCTTTCTTT. Amino acid sequence: CASSERQTGNTEAFF.

The chain couples TRBV19 to TRBJ2-2, with 11 positions matching TRBD1. Germline V gene lookup returns CDR1 LNHDA and CDR2 SQIVND (reference sequence). This CDR3 region has 15 residues. J was trimmed by 3 bases and V by 9 bases; bases with no gene match: 6. CDR3 sequence (DNA): TGTGCCAGCACCCGGGACAGGGGGTACACCGGGGAGCTGTTTTTT. This gives the protein CASTRDRGYTGELFF. The full variable domain, in which reference TRBV19 and TRBJ2-2 provide the parts outside the CDR3, is DGGITQSPKYLFRKEGQNVTLSCEQNLNHDAMYWYRQDPGQGLRLIYYSQIVNDFQKGDIAEGYSVSREKKESFPLTVTSAQKNPTAFYLCASTRDRGYTGELFFGEGSRLTVL.

V usage is TRBV24-1 and J usage is TRBJ2-1, with 9 nucleotides matching TRBD2. The CDR3 extends over 14 amino acids. Germline V gene sequence: CDR1 KGHDR, CDR2 SFDVKD. V was pared by 9 bases and J by 4 bases, with 6 bases of the junction left unmatched. In DNA form, the CDR3 reads TGTGCCACCTCGGGCGGGAGGGCATACAATGAGCAGTTCTTC. Residues: CATSGGRAYNEQFF.

The chain carries TRBV11-2 and TRBJ2-1; no firm D call. Germline V gene sequence: CDR1 SGHAT, CDR2 FQNNGV. V lost 5 bases and J 8 bases, leaving 10 bases between the germline ends. The CDR3 is 12 amino acids. CDR3 protein: CASSPPKYEQFF. CDR3 DNA sequence: TGTGCCAGCAGCCCGCCCAAATATGAGCAGTTCTTC.

This chain joins TRBV2 and TRBJ2-2; D remains ambiguous. Germline lookup yields CDR1 SNHLY and CDR2 FYNNEI. The V end lost 7 bases, the J end lost 2 bases, and 14 bases lay between the germline ends. The CDR3 loop spans 15 amino acids. The CDR3 coding sequence is TGTGCCAGCATGCCCCTTAGGGTAAACACCGGGGAGCTGTTTTTT. As protein: CASMPLRVNTGELFF.

This chain joins TRBV18 and TRBJ2-1; tentatively, D is TRBD1 (6 bases). Trimming left V 3 bases short and J 4 bases short, with 28 bases between. CDR3 size: 20 residues. Germline V gene data show CDR1 as KGHSH and CDR2 as LQKENI. Written as DNA, the CDR3 is TGTGCCAGCTCACCTCGACCGGGGCTTACAGGGCGACGGGAATACAATGAGCAGTTCTTC. Its protein is CASSPRPGLTGRREYNEQFF.

The chain joins TRBV4-2 to TRBJ2-3; D might be TRBD1 (5 bases). The CDR3 consists of 15 residues. Per the germline V gene, CDR1 is LGHNA and CDR2 is YNFKEQ. V was shortened by 6 bases and J by 3 bases, with 16 bases between the two germline ends. CDR3 nucleotides: TGTGCCAGCAGTCGCGAGCCCAGGGCTACAGATACGCAGTATTTT. This encodes CASSREPRATDTQYF.

This chain uses TRBV29-1 with TRBJ1-1; D may be TRBD1 (6 bases). Per the germline V gene, CDR1 is SQVTM and CDR2 is ANQGSEA. This CDR3 comprises 12 residues. Trimming shortened V by 6 bases and J by 5 bases, and 13 bases separated the two germline ends. CDR3 bases: TGCAGCGTCGCCCTCCAGGGGACTGAAGCTTTCTTT. Its protein is CSVALQGTEAFF.

The chain employs TRBV5-1 and TRBJ2-7; D is uncertain. This CDR3 has 14 amino acids. The ends were cut back, 0 bases at V and 6 bases at J, with 13 bases in the middle. Germline lookup yields CDR1 SGHRS and CDR2 YFSETQ. The CDR3 DNA follows: TGCGCCAGCAGCTTGGTGGGGTCTGCGAGCGAGCAGTACTTC. Encoded protein: CASSLVGSASEQYF.

In its sample, this clone was seen once. This chain joins TRBV11-1 and TRBJ1-2; D is uncertain. The CDR3 has 14 residues. Trimming removed 4 bases from V and 7 bases from J, with 16 bases in between. Germline V gives CDR1 SGHAT, CDR2 FQDESV (reference sequence). The CDR3, as DNA: TGTGCCAGCAGCTCCCGTCAAGGACCCAGTGGCTACACCTTC. Amino acids: CASSSRQGPSGYTF.

V usage is TRBV11-2 and J usage is TRBJ2-5, with TRBD2 as a possible D gene (6 bases). Germline assignment: CDR1 SGHAT and CDR2 FQNNGV. Trimming cost V 6 bases and J 5 bases, with 16 bases left between them. The CDR3 is 14 residues long. Here the CDR3 DNA reads TGTGCCAGCAGTCAAGAATGGGGGGAGGAGACCCAGTACTTC. The encoded protein is CASSQEWGEETQYF.

The V call is TRBV9, the J call TRBJ2-7; 9 bases fit TRBD1. Germline V lookup: CDR1 SGDLS, CDR2 YYNGEE. V shed 3 bases, J shed 3 bases, and the junction held 7 bases outside the gene matches. The CDR3 has 15 residues. The CDR3 loop reads CASSASGQGIYEQYF. CDR3 nucleotide sequence: TGTGCCAGCAGCGCCTCGGGACAGGGAATCTACGAGCAGTACTTC.

The rearrangement joins TRBV15 to TRBJ2-7; the D gene is possibly TRBD2 (6 bases). This CDR3 contains 16 residues. Germline V gene data show CDR1 as LNHNV and CDR2 as YYDKDF (reference sequence). The V and J ends lost 0 bases and 4 bases respectively, with 16 bases between them. DNA for the CDR3: TGTGCCACCAGCAGAGATCCCGCGGGGACGGGATACGAGCAGTACTTC. It specifies CATSRDPAGTGYEQYF.

This sequence joins TRBV4-3 and TRBJ2-7; D tentatively fits TRBD1 or TRBD2 (5 bases each). This CDR3 is 14 amino acids long. Trimming removed 4 bases at V and 1 base at J, with 11 bases between. Germline V gives CDR1 LGHNA, CDR2 YSLEER. In DNA form, the CDR3 reads TGCGCCAGCAGCCTCGGGGCCTTTTCCTACGAGCAGTACTTC. Protein sequence: CASSLGAFSYEQYF.

V is TRBV3-1 (or the pseudogene TRBV3-2) and J is TRBJ2-7; no clear D. V gave up 0 bases and J gave up 4 bases, with 13 bases separating them. The CDR3 loop spans 15 amino acids. The germline V gene has CDR1 LGHDT and CDR2 YNNKEL (reference sequence). The DNA of the CDR3 is TGTGCCAGCAGCCAAGATATCCAGACATTTTACGAGCAGTACTTC. It codes for CASSQDIQTFYEQYF.

V usage is TRBV10-3 and J usage is TRBJ1-5; perhaps TRBD1 as D (5 bases). V was shortened by 5 bases and J by 5 bases, with 16 bases between the two germline ends. CDR3 size: 15 residues. From germline, CDR1 is ENHRY and CDR2 SYGVKD. CDR3 in amino acids: CAISTRGPGDQPQHF. CDR3 nucleotide sequence: TGTGCCATCAGTACTAGGGGTCCGGGGGATCAGCCCCAGCATTTT.

CDR3 protein: CASSYAANSPLHF. As DNA, the CDR3 is TGTGCCAGCAGTTACGCAGCTAATTCACCCCTCCACTTT. This chain joins TRBV6-5 and TRBJ1-6; D remains ambiguous. Per the germline V gene, CDR1 is MNHEY and CDR2 is SVGAGI. The CDR3 covers 13 residues. V dropped 2 bases and J dropped 6 bases, with 5 bases sitting between them.

This sequence joins TRBV13 and TRBJ2-2; a weak D match, TRBD1 (6 bases). Germline V gives CDR1 PRHDT, CDR2 FYEKMQ (reference sequence). V was pared by 4 bases and J by 4 bases, with 16 bases between. The CDR3 sequence is 16 residues long. CDR3 region: CASSSPPDRFTGELFF. CDR3 coding DNA: TGTGCCAGCAGCTCACCCCCAGACAGGTTCACCGGGGAGCTGTTTTTT.

This clone was recorded a few times. This chain uses TRBV5-4 with TRBJ1-6; D call uncertain. Germline V gives CDR1 SGHNT, CDR2 YYREEE (reference sequence). V lost 4 bases, J lost 7 bases, and 12 bases lay in between. The CDR3 has 14 amino acids. This chain's CDR3 is CASSAQGHNSPLHF. CDR3 DNA sequence: TGTGCCAGCAGCGCACAAGGGCACAATTCACCCCTCCACTTT.

V usage is TRBV5-1 and J usage is TRBJ1-6; D unresolved. The germline CDR1 and CDR2 sequences are SGHRS and YFSETQ. CDR3 length equals 13 residues. V was clipped by 0 bases and J by 9 bases, with 7 bases between them. The CDR3 DNA follows: TGCGCCAGCAGCTTGGGTACCGCTTCACCCCTCCACTTT. It encodes CASSLGTASPLHF.